This is a list of T cell receptor beta chains from one sample in a study of T-cell reconstitution after alpha-beta-depleted transplantation in children. TCRdb used MiXCR to reprocess the PCR reads, holding one entry per CDR3 protein. The table lists fewer than 750,000 distinct CDR3 sequences, under 25% of them singletons, with roughly an eighth in the top ten. The sample consisted of PBMCs, mostly from graft donor cells, taken 360 days after TCRalphabeta/CD19-depleted stem cell transplant. The origin of the receptors is a boy under two years old who had a stem cell transplant for acute myeloid leukemia, so the T cells may come from the graft donor. The CDR3 runs from the conserved cysteine through the conserved F or W. The D gene is left open where the match is weak. Size tells how often a clone was seen (once, few, many) or the class of an expanded clone, and some rows leave it out.

v_gene: TRBV7-2
j_gene: TRBJ2-7
d_gene: TRBD2
abundance: many
CDR3aa: CASSPFSGLSYEQYF
CDR3nt: TGTGCCAGCAGCCCTTTTAGCGGGCTCTCCTACGAGCAGTACTTC

v_gene: TRBV20-1
j_gene: TRBJ1-2
d_gene: NA
abundance: NA
CDR3aa: CSARELRAWNYGYTF
CDR3nt: TGCAGTGCTAGAGAACTCCGGGCATGGAACTATGGCTACACCTTC

v_gene: TRBV7-8
j_gene: TRBJ2-3
d_gene: NA
abundance: many
CDR3aa: CASSSQGLRTDTQYF
CDR3nt: TGTGCCAGCAGCTCACAGGGTCTGCGCACAGATACGCAGTATTTT

v_gene: TRBV20-1
j_gene: TRBJ2-2
d_gene: NA
abundance: NA
CDR3aa: CSARDLLVTGELFF
CDR3nt: TGCAGTGCTAGAGACCTATTAGTTACCGGGGAGCTGTTTTTT

v_gene: TRBV7-2
j_gene: TRBJ2-7
d_gene: NA
abundance: few
CDR3aa: CASSPQGLYNYEQYF
CDR3nt: TGTGCCAGCAGCCCACAGGGCCTTTATAATTACGAGCAGTACTTC

v_gene: TRBV20-1
j_gene: TRBJ2-3
d_gene: NA
abundance: few
CDR3aa: CSAPQGGASTDTQYF
CDR3nt: TGCAGTGCGCCGCAGGGGGGGGCTAGCACAGATACGCAGTATTTT

v_gene: TRBV6-2/TRBV6-3
j_gene: TRBJ1-1
d_gene: NA
abundance: many
CDR3aa: CASSPFTGTAAEAFF
CDR3nt: TGTGCCAGCAGCCCTTTCACCGGGACCGCGGCTGAAGCTTTCTTT

v_gene: TRBV6-5
j_gene: TRBJ2-7
d_gene: NA
abundance: NA
CDR3aa: CASSYSGGTYEQYF
CDR3nt: TGTGCCAGCAGTTACTCTGGGGGGACCTACGAGCAGTACTTC

v_gene: TRBV2
j_gene: TRBJ2-6
d_gene: NA
abundance: NA
CDR3aa: CACCLAVLLGVGGANVLTF
CDR3nt: TGTGCCTGCTGTTTAGCTGTCTTACTAGGAGTGGGAGGGGCCAACGTCCTGACTTTC

v_gene: TRBV9
j_gene: TRBJ2-1
d_gene: NA
abundance: few
CDR3aa: CASSVQGNNEQFF
CDR3nt: TGTGCCAGCAGCGTACAGGGAAACAATGAGCAGTTCTTC

v_gene: TRBV29-1
j_gene: TRBJ1-2
d_gene: NA
abundance: NA
CDR3aa: CSVGDRIYGYTF
CDR3nt: TGCAGCGTTGGGGACCGGATCTATGGCTACACCTTC

v_gene: TRBV5-1
j_gene: TRBJ2-5
d_gene: TRBD1
abundance: many
CDR3aa: CASSNRDRVVGETQYF
CDR3nt: TGCGCCAGCAGCAACCGGGACAGGGTTGTGGGAGAGACCCAGTACTTC

v_gene: TRBV12-3/TRBV12-4
j_gene: TRBJ1-5
d_gene: NA
abundance: once
CDR3aa: CASTPNSNQPQHF
CDR3nt: TGTGCCAGCACTCCAAATAGCAATCAGCCCCAGCATTTT

v_gene: TRBV4-3
j_gene: TRBJ2-5
d_gene: NA
abundance: few
CDR3aa: CASSLGRGSGETQYF
CDR3nt: TGCGCCAGCAGCCTCGGACGGGGAAGCGGAGAGACCCAGTACTTC

v_gene: TRBV20-1
j_gene: TRBJ1-2
d_gene: NA
abundance: few
CDR3aa: CSARWGDSF
CDR3nt: TGCAGTGCTAGATGGGGAGACTCTTTC